These 6 T cell receptor beta chains came from one sample sequenced in a study of cytomegalovirus exposure and HLA in healthy donors. PCR involved 60 Vbeta and 13 Jbeta primers. The data were produced by immunoSEQ multiplex PCR, yet TCRdb's version contains in-frame clones alone and is incomplete. The sample consists of around 160,000 clones, 65% to 90% of them appearing once. The sequenced sample consisted of PBMCs. All receptors derive from a human donor in good health.

This rearrangement joins TRBV27 to TRBJ1-6; D might be TRBD1 (6 bases). The CDR3 runs 14 residues. Deletions cut 2 bases from V and 9 bases from J, with 11 bases between. The germline CDR1 and CDR2 sequences are MNHEY and SMNVEV (reference sequence). The CDR3 DNA follows: TGTGCCAGCAGTTTAATACAGGGAACTTCACCCCTCCACTTT. Protein: CASSLIQGTSPLHF.

This chain links TRBV11-3 with TRBJ2-1, with 8 bases lining up with TRBD1. The CDR3 is 13 residues long. Germline loops: CDR1 SGHNT, CDR2 YENEEA. The J segment lost 8 bases and the V segment lost 5 bases, leaving 5 bases of the junction unmatched. The CDR3 region has the DNA TGTGCCAGCAGCCAGGGACAGGTCTATGAGCAGTTCTTC. Amino acids: CASSQGQVYEQFF.

The chain recombines TRBV6-5 with TRBJ2-5, with TRBD2 matching 7 bases. The CDR3 covers 15 residues. Germline CDR1 reads MNHEY; CDR2 reads SVGAGI. The V and J ends lost 2 bases and 1 base, in that order; junction bases with no gene match: 4. The chain's CDR3 is CASSYGGLLQETQYF. The CDR3 DNA reads TGTGCCAGCAGTTACGGGGGACTACTCCAAGAGACCCAGTACTTC.

V is TRBV29-1 and J is TRBJ2-7, with 8 bases matching TRBD1. J gave up 6 bases and V 2 bases, and 6 bases lay outside the gene matches. CDR1 and CDR2 from the germline V gene are SQVTM and ANQGSEA. This CDR3 contains 13 residues. CDR3 bases: TGCAGCGTTGAACGAGACAGGGGATCCGAGCAGTACTTC. Its protein is CSVERDRGSEQYF.

This clone came up once. The chain links TRBV7-2 to TRBJ2-7; D unresolved. The CDR3 loop spans 11 amino acids. V shed 6 bases and J shed 2 bases, with 5 bases lying between them. Germline lookup yields CDR1 SGHTA and CDR2 FQGNSA. The CDR3: CASSVTYEQYF. Written as DNA, the CDR3 is TGTGCCAGCAGTGTAACCTACGAGCAGTACTTC. The whole variable domain, filled in from reference TRBV7-2 and TRBJ2-7, reads GAGVSQSPSNKVTEKGKDVELRCDPISGHTALYWYRQSLGQGLEFLIYFQGNSAPDKSGLPSDRFSAERTGGSVSTLTIQRTQQEDSAVYLCASSVTYEQYFGPGTRLTVT.

The chain has TRBV7-2 and TRBJ1-1; no reliable D call. Trimming cost V 1 base and J 0 bases, with 9 bases left between them. Germline values: CDR1 SGHTA, CDR2 FQGNSA. The CDR3 sequence is 15 residues long. The chain's CDR3 is CASSLVGEMNTEAFF. In DNA, the CDR3 is TGTGCCAGCAGCTTAGTCGGGGAAATGAACACTGAAGCTTTCTTT. The full variable domain, completed using reference TRBV7-2 and TRBJ1-1, is GAGVSQSPSNKVTEKGKDVELRCDPISGHTALYWYRQSLGQGLEFLIYFQGNSAPDKSGLPSDRFSAERTGGSVSTLTIQRTQQEDSAVYLCASSLVGEMNTEAFFGQGTRLTVV.